The 15 T cell receptor beta chains listed next were all sequenced from one sample in a study of T cell clonality in common variable immunodeficiency. Antigens for these TCRs are unknown. Sequenced by immunoSEQ multiplex PCR; TCRdb stores in-frame clones only, minus some. Singletons are absent from the sample, which has around 24,000 clones. Overall study results and limits: In common variable immunodeficiency, TCR beta chains reportedly carried fewer deletions and N-nucleotide insertions.

Sequenced material: peripheral blood mononuclear cells. The receptors were gathered from a human donor with common variable immunodeficiency.

The table lists this clone with many counts. Partial CDR3 DNA: TGTGCCAGCGGGGCAGGGGCAAATCAGCCC. This codes for CASGAGANQP. In full, the CDR3 is CASGAGANQPQHF. This rearrangement joins TRBV7-3 to TRBJ1-5; D perhaps matches TRBD1 (6 bases). The read is 3 residues too short to cover the CDR3 end, so that end is filled in from the germline J gene. This CDR3 has 13 amino acids. Germline values: CDR1 SGHTA, CDR2 FQGTGA. Trimming took off 8 bases at V and 4 bases at J, with 12 bases between the two ends.

This clone occurred many times. The CDR3 end is not reached by the read, which stops 3 residues before it; the germline J gene fills it in. The genes are TRBV30 and TRBJ2-3; D is unresolved. Germline CDR1 is GTSNPN and CDR2 is SVGIG (reference sequence). The length of the CDR3 is 13 residues. V gave up 0 bases and J gave up 2 bases, with 6 bases separating them. The CDR3 protein is CAWSVGPTDTQYF. CDR3 DNA, as far as it was read: TGTGCCTGGAGTGTTGGCCCCACAGATACG.

Ten or more counts support this clone. The read ends 3 residues early relative to the CDR3; the germline J gene fills the gap. J is TRBJ2-2 and V is TRBV20-1; the match to TRBD1 covers 10 bases. In germline, CDR1 is DFQATT, CDR2 SNEGSKA (reference sequence). The junction had 14 bases not matched to a gene; V was cut back by 3 bases and J by 4 bases. The length of the CDR3 is 18 residues. The CDR3 sequence: CSARNPGQGTSGTGELFF. The DNA read from the CDR3 is TGCAGTGCTAGGAATCCGGGACAGGGGACGTCGGGCACCGGGGAG.

This clone was observed many times. The read terminates 3 residues before the CDR3 end, so the remaining end is supplied by the germline J gene. The chain carries TRBV18 and TRBJ1-2; the D is unclear. Germline assignment: CDR1 KGHSH and CDR2 LQKENI. V lost 4 bases to trimming and J lost 0 bases, with 15 bases between them. The CDR3 is made up of 16 amino acids. CDR3 bases read: TGTGCCAGCTCACTAAGCTCCCCAGGTTCTAACTATGGC. This gives the protein CASSLSSPGSNYG. The full CDR3 reads CASSLSSPGSNYGYTF.

This clone was observed at least ten times. The read terminates 3 residues before the CDR3 end, so the remaining end is supplied by the germline J gene. The chain uses TRBV7-3 and TRBJ2-5; the D gene is possibly TRBD1 (6 bases). The CDR3 contains 15 residues. V gave up 3 bases and J gave up 5 bases, with 16 bases separating them. Germline V gene data show CDR1 as SGHTA and CDR2 as FQGTGA. The part of the CDR3 DNA that was read is TGTGCCAGCAGCTTTCGGGGAAGGCAGGGGGAGACC. It yields the protein CASSFRGRQGET. The CDR3 reads in full as CASSFRGRQGETQYF.

This clone was observed at least ten times. The read halts 3 residues ahead of the CDR3 end, with the missing end drawn from the germline J gene. The J gene is TRBJ2-5, the V gene TRBV6-8; 12 bases agree with TRBD1. The trim removed 7 bases at V and 1 base at J, leaving 10 bases unmatched. CDR1 and CDR2 from the germline V gene are MNHGY and SAAAGT. This CDR3 spans 17 amino acids. The covered CDR3 bases are TGTGCCAGCATAGGGAGTGGGACAGGGGGCTTCCAAGAGACC. It is translated as CASIGSGTGGFQET. The CDR3 reads in full as CASIGSGTGGFQETQYF.

Worth noting for this clone: The read finishes 3 residues shy of the CDR3 end, and the germline J gene is used to complete it. The rearrangement joins TRBV10-1 to TRBJ2-5; 7 nucleotides agree with TRBD1. With 4 bases clipped from V and 2 bases from J, the junction kept 4 bases outside the gene matches. The germline V gene encodes CDR1 WNHNN and CDR2 SYGVQD (reference sequence). The CDR3 has 14 amino acids. The sequenced part of the CDR3 DNA is TGCGCCAGCAGTGGACAGGGAGCACAAGAGACC. As protein: CASSGQGAQET. In full, the CDR3 is CASSGQGAQETQYF.

This clone was observed many times. Read sequence stops 3 residues before the CDR3 end, and the germline J gene provides the missing end. This chain links TRBV5-1 with TRBJ2-3, with 7 bases lining up with TRBD1. Germline CDR1 reads SGHRS; CDR2 reads YFSETQ. The CDR3 is 15 amino acids. Unmatched junction bases numbered 3, after V lost 0 bases and J lost 2 bases. Here the CDR3 reads CASSLAQGVTDTQYF. The CDR3 bases that were read are TGCGCCAGCAGCTTGGCCCAGGGGGTCACAGATACG.

Of note for this clone: Read sequence stops 3 residues before the CDR3 end, and the germline J gene provides the missing end. This chain joins TRBV5-1 and TRBJ1-2; tentatively, D is TRBD1 (6 bases). CDR1 and CDR2 from the germline V gene are SGHRS and YFSETQ. CDR3 length: 14 amino acids. V gave up 7 bases and J gave up 5 bases, with 18 bases separating them. The sequenced part of the CDR3 DNA is TGCGCCAGCGGCAGGGGCAGTCTCGGTTATGGC. Protein sequence: CASGRGSLGYG. The entire CDR3 sequence reads CASGRGSLGYGYTF.

This clone came up many times. The read terminates 3 residues ahead of where the CDR3 ends, so the germline J gene completes it. Other DNA sequences within the sample encode an identical CDR3. The chain carries TRBV19 and TRBJ2-2, with TRBD1 matching 10 bases. Trimming took 4 bases from V and 5 from J; bases not matched to a gene: 1. The CDR3 consists of 14 residues. Germline-derived CDR1 and CDR2 are LNHDA and SQIVND (reference sequence). This CDR3 reads CASSRGQGTGELFF. The sequenced CDR3 bases are TGTGCCAGTAGTAGGGGACAGGGGACCGGGGAG.

This clone came up many times. Read coverage stops 3 residues before the CDR3 terminus; the germline J gene supplies the remainder. The chain couples TRBV2 to TRBJ2-3; 8 positions match TRBD1. The J segment lost 4 bases and the V segment lost 8 bases, leaving 14 bases of the junction unmatched. Germline V lookup: CDR1 SNHLY, CDR2 FYNNEI. The CDR3 length is 16 residues. The CDR3 DNA, read in part, is TGTGCCAGCTGCCCACCCCGGACAGGGCTTTCAGATACG. Translated, it gives CASCPPRTGLSDT. The complete CDR3 protein is CASCPPRTGLSDTQYF.

This clone was counted only a few times. The read finishes 3 residues shy of the CDR3 end, and the germline J gene is used to complete it. The rearrangement links TRBV5-4 to TRBJ2-5, with D tentatively TRBD1 (5 bases). CDR1 and CDR2 from the germline V gene are SGHNT and YYREEE (reference sequence). The CDR3 sequence is 13 residues long. Trimming cost V 2 bases and J 5 bases, with 10 bases left between them. CDR3 sequence reads: CASSLDSRETQYF. The part of the CDR3 DNA that was read is TGTGCCAGCAGCTTAGACAGCCGGGAGACC.

This clone was detected many times. Coverage ceases 3 residues before the CDR3 finishes, and the germline J gene fills in the end. The genes are TRBV5-1 and TRBJ1-2; no firm D call. Germline-derived CDR1 and CDR2 are SGHRS and YFSETQ. The CDR3 length is 12 residues. V gave up 3 bases and J gave up 5 bases, with 8 bases separating them. The sequenced part of the CDR3 DNA is TGCGCCAGCAGCTCCGACACGTATGGC. It specifies CASSSDTYG. The full CDR3 protein reads CASSSDTYGYTF.

This clone was found many times. Read sequence stops 3 residues before the CDR3 end, and the germline J gene provides the missing end. This chain connects TRBV5-1 to TRBJ1-3, with D tentatively TRBD1 (6 bases). The CDR3 sequence is 17 residues long. Between the trimmed V and J ends, which lost 0 bases and 0 bases, there was a span of 13 bases. Per germline, CDR1 SGHRS and CDR2 YFSETQ. CDR3 amino acids: CASSLADLQGSGNTIYF. CDR3 DNA (partial): TGCGCCAGCAGCTTGGCCGATCTACAGGGCTCTGGAAACACC.

There are many counts of this clone. The read stops 3 residues short of the end of the CDR3; the missing end is completed from the germline J gene. J is TRBJ1-1 and V is TRBV19, with a possible D match to TRBD1 (5 bases). Germline V gives CDR1 LNHDA, CDR2 SQIVND (reference sequence). This CDR3 spans 16 amino acids. With 1 base removed from V and 1 base from J, the gap between germline ends came to 13 bases. CDR3 DNA, as far as it was read: TGTGCCAGTAGTATAGTAGGGGCCGTTCCGAACACTGAA. Amino acid sequence: CASSIVGAVPNTE. The full CDR3 is CASSIVGAVPNTEAFF.